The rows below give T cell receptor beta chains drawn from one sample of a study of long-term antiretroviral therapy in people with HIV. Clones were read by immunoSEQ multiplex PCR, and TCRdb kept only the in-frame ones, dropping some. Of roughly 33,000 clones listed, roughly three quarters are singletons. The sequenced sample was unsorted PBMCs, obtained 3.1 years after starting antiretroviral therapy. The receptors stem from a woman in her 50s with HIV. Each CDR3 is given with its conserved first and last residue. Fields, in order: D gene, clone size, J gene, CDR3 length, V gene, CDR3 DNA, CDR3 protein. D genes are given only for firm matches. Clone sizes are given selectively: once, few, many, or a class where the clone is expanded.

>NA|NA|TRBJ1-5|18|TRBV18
TGTGCCAGCTCACAGAACCCCCTACTACAGGGACGGGACCAGCCCCAGCATTTT
CASSQNPLLQGRDQPQHF
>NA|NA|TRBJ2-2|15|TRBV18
TGTGCCAGCTCACTAGCAGGGGTGGACACCGGGGAGCTGTTTTTT
CASSLAGVDTGELFF
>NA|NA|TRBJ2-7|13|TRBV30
TGTGCCTGGGATCTAGGGAGCTCCTACGAGCAGTACTTC
CAWDLGSSYEQYF
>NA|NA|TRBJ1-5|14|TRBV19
TGTGCCAGTAAGGGGCAGGGTAGCAATCAGCCCCAGCATTTT
CASKGQGSNQPQHF
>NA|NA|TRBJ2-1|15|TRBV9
TGTGCCAGCAGCGTAGCTGTAGCGAGAGGGAATGAGCAGTTCTTC
CASSVAVARGNEQFF
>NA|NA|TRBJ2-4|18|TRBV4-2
TGTGCCAGCAGCCCGAAGACTTCTAGCGTGGGGGACAAAAACATTCAGTACTTC
CASSPKTSSVGDKNIQYF
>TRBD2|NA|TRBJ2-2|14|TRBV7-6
TGTGCCAGCAGCCCGGGACTAGCGGCTGGGGAGCTGTTTTTT
CASSPGLAAGELFF
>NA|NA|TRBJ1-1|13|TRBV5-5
TGTGCCAGCAGCTTCCCAGGGAGCACTGAAGCTTTCTTT
CASSFPGSTEAFF
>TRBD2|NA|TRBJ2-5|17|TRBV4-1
TGCGCCAGCAGCCAAGGTGGTTTAGCGGGGGGACAAGAGACCCAGTACTTC
CASSQGGLAGGQETQYF
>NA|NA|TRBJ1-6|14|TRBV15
TGTGCCACCAGCAGAGATGTTGGAGGGTCACCCCTCCACTTT
CATSRDVGGSPLHF
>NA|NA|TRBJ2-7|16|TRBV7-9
TGTGCCAGCAGCTCCTTCCTGGGGACGGCAACCTACGAGCAGTACTTC
CASSSFLGTATYEQYF
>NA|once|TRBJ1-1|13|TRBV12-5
TGTGCTAGTGGTTTGGTAGCGGGGGCTGAAGCTTTCTTT
CASGLVAGAEAFF
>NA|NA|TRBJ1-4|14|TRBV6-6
TGTGCCAGCAGTTGGGGGGCAACTAATGAAAAACTGTTTTTT
CASSWGATNEKLFF
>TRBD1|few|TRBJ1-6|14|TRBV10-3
TGTGCCATCAGTGTACATGACAGGGCTTCACCCCTCCACTTT
CAISVHDRASPLHF
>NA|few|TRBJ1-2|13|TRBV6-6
TGTGCCAGCAGTTACGACGGTGGCTATGGCTACACCTTC
CASSYDGGYGYTF
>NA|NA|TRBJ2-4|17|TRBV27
TGTGCCAGCACCTCTAGAGGGGTAGCAACAGCCAAAAACATTCAGTACTTC
CASTSRGVATAKNIQYF
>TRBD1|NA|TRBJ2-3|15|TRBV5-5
TGTGCCAGCAGCTTGGGGACAGGTCTAACAGATACGCAGTATTTT
CASSLGTGLTDTQYF
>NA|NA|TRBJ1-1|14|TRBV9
TGTGCCAGCAGCACTAGGACACTGGGCACTGAAGCTTTCTTT
CASSTRTLGTEAFF
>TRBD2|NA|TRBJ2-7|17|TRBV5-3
TGTGCCAGAAGCCGATTTGAGACTAGCGGGGCTTCCTACGAGCAGTACTTC
CARSRFETSGASYEQYF
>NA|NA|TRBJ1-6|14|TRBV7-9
TGTGCCAGCAGCTTAGACCGTTTTAATTCACCCCTCCACTTT
CASSLDRFNSPLHF
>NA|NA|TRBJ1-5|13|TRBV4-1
TGCGCCAGCAGCCAAGGGGGGAATCAGCCCCAGCATTTT
CASSQGGNQPQHF
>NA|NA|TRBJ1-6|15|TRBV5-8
TGTGCCAGCAGCTTGGCTGTTAGGGATGATTCACCCCTCCACTTT
CASSLAVRDDSPLHF